One and the same sample provided the 5 T cell receptor beta chains below, sequenced in a study of beta chain features in type 1 diabetes. The isolated RNA, all of it, was reverse transcribed, so expressed TCRB transcripts were what got sequenced. Profiling relied on immunoSEQ multiplex PCR, and the TCRdb table lists in-frame clones only, not all of them. The table includes roughly 500,000 clones, approximately 30% detected once. Sequenced sample: naive CD4+ T cells from blood. All receptors derive from a man between 18 and 29 years old in good health.

This clone was seen a handful of times. The J gene is TRBJ1-5, the V gene TRBV30; no firm D call. The CDR3 extends over 13 amino acids. Germline CDR1 GTSNPN, CDR2 SVGIG (reference sequence). V lost 1 base and J lost 3, with 7 bases in between. The CDR3 coding sequence is TGTGCCTGGAGTGAACAGACCAATCAGCCCCAGCATTTT. It specifies CAWSEQTNQPQHF. The full variable domain, rest sourced from reference TRBV30 and TRBJ1-5, is SQTIHQWPATLVQPVGSPLSLECTVEGTSNPNLYWYRQAAGRGLQLLFYSVGIGQISSEVPQNLSASRPQDRQFILSSKKLLLSDSGFYLCAWSEQTNQPQHFGDGTRLSIL.

Comments on this clone: The junction differs from germline at one of its ends, possibly a read error. The chain is built from TRBV7-9 and TRBJ2-7; perhaps TRBD2 as D (5 bases). The CDR3 has 14 amino acids. Germline V gene data show CDR1 as SEHNR and CDR2 as FQNEAQ (reference sequence). CDR3 coding DNA: TGTGCCAGCAGCTACAACCCTAGCTCCCACGAGCAGTACTTC. Translation gives CASSYNPSSHEQYF.

V is TRBV5-1 and J is TRBJ2-7; 10 positions agree with TRBD1. The CDR3 has 15 amino acids. CDR1 and CDR2 (germline): SGHRS, YFSETQ. The trim removed 0 bases at V and 4 bases at J, leaving 4 bases unmatched. CDR3 in DNA: TGCGCCAGCAGCTTGGAGGGGACAGGGGTTTACGAGCAGTACTTC. This gives the protein CASSLEGTGVYEQYF.

This clone has just a few counts. V is TRBV29-1 and J is TRBJ2-1; D remains ambiguous. CDR3 length: 16 amino acids. V was clipped by 0 bases and J by 2 bases, with 14 bases between them. Germline CDR1 and CDR2: SQVTM and ANQGSEA. The CDR3 spells CSVEDGSGTTYNEQFF. The CDR3 DNA reads as TGCAGCGTTGAAGATGGTTCTGGAACAACCTACAATGAGCAGTTCTTC.

The V and J genes are TRBV4-2 and TRBJ2-7; D remains unclear. V was cut by 1 base and J by 3 bases, with 7 bases left in between. The CDR3 runs to 13 residues. Germline V gene sequence: CDR1 LGHNA, CDR2 YNFKEQ. CDR3 bases: TGTGCCAGCAGCCAAGGAAGGGACTACGAGCAGTACTTC. As protein: CASSQGRDYEQYF.